This T cell receptor beta chain was observed in a study of shared clonotypes between healthy human individuals. This clone is a singleton in its sample. Antigen: not known. CDR1 and CDR2 from the germline V gene are LNHDA and SQIVND (reference sequence). The CDR3 loop spans 12 amino acids. V was shortened by 1 base and J by 9 bases, with 7 bases between the two germline ends. Study-wide results and limits: Sorted-subset sequencing was shown by rarefaction to be incomplete despite large depth.

The assay was immunoSEQ multiplex PCR, and TCRdb's table has in-frame clones only and misses some. The repertoire holds some 500,000 clones, with around 96% as singletons. Sequenced material: naive CD4+ T cells sorted from blood. Subset in this sample: CD45RA+ positively selected. V and J are TRBV19 and TRBJ2-1; D is undetermined. The receptor was isolated from a young woman in good health. The CDR3 is CASSIVLSEQFF. The CDR3 nucleotides are TGTGCCAGTAGTATAGTACTTAGTGAGCAGTTCTTC.